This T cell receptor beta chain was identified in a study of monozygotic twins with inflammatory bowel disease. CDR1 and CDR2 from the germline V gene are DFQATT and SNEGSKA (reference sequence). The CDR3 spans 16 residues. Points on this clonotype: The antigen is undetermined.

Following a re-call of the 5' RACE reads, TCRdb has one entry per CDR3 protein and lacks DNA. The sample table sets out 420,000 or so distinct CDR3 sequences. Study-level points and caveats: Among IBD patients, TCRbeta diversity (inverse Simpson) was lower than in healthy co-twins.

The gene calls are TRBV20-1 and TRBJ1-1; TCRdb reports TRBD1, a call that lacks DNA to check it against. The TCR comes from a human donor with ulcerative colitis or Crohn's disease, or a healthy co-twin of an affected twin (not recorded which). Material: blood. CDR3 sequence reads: CSARVHRVERNTEAFF.